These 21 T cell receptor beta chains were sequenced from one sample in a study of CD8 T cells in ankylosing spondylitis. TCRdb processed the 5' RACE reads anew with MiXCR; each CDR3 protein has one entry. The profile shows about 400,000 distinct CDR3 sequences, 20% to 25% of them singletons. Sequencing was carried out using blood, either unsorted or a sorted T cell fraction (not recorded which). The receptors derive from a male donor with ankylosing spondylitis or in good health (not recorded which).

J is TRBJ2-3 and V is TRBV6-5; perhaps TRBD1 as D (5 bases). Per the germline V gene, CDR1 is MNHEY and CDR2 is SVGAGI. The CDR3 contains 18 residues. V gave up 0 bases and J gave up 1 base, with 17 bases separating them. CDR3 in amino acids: CASSYSKTSREGTDTQYF. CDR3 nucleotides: TGTGCCAGCAGTTACTCGAAAACGTCCAGGGAAGGCACAGATACGCAGTATTTT.

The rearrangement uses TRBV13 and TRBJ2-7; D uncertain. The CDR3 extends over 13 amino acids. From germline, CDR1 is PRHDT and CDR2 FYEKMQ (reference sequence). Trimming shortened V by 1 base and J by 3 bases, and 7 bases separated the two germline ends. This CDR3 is CASSLESGYEQYF. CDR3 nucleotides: TGTGCCAGCAGCTTAGAATCAGGCTACGAGCAGTACTTC.

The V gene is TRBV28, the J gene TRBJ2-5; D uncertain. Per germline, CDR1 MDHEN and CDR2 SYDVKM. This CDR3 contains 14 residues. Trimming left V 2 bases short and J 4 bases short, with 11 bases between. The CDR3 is CASSLPLTVETQYF. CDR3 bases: TGTGCCAGCAGTTTACCCCTTACTGTAGAGACCCAGTACTTC.

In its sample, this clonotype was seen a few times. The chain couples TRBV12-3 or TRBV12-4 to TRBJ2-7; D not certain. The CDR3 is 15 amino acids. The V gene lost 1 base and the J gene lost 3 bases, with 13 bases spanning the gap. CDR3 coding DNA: TGTGCCAGCAGTTTAGGGGCGGCACTCCTCTACGAGCAGTACTTC. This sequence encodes CASSLGAALLYEQYF.

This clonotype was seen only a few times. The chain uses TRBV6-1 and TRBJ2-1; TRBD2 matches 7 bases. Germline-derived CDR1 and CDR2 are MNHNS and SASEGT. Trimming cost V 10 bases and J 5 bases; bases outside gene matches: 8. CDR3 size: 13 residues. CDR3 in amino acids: CATGGDSNNEQFF. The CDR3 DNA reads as TGTGCCACGGGGGGAGACTCTAACAATGAGCAGTTCTTC.

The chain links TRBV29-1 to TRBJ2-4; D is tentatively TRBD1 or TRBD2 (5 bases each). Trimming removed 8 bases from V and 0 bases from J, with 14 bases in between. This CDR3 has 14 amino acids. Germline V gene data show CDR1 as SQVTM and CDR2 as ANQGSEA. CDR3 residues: CSTLRDLAKNIQYF. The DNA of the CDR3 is TGCAGCACTTTGAGGGACCTAGCCAAAAACATTCAGTACTTC.

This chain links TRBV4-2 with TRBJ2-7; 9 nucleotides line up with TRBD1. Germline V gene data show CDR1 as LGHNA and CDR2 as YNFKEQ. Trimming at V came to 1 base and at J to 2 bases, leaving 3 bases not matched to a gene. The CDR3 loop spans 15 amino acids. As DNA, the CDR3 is TGTGCCAGCAGCCAAGGATGGGACAGGGCCTACGAGCAGTACTTC. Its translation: CASSQGWDRAYEQYF.

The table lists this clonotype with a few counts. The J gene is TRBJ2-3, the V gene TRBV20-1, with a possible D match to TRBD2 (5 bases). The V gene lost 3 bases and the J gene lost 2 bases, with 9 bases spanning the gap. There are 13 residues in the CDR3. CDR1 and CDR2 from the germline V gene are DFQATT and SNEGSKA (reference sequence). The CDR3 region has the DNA TGCAGTGCTAGCGGACTTAACACAGATACGCAGTATTTT. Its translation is CSASGLNTDTQYF.

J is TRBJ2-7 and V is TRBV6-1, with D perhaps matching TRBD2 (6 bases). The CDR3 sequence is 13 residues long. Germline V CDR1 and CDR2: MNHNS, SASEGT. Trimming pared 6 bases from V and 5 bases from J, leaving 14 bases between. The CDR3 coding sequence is TGTGCCAGCAGCTTCTTGGGGGGACACGAGCAGTACTTC. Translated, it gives CASSFLGGHEQYF.

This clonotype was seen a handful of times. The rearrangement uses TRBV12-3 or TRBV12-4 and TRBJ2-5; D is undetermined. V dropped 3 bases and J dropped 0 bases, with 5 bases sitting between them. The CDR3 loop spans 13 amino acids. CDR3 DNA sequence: TGTGCCAGCAGTTTGGAGTACCAAGAGACCCAGTACTTC. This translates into CASSLEYQETQYF.

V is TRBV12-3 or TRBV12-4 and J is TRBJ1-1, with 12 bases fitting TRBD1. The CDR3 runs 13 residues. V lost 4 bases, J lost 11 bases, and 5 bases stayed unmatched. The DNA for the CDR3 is TGTGCCAGCAGTTCCACGGGACAGGGGGCCGCTTTCTTT. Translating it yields CASSSTGQGAAFF.

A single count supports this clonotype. The CDR3 protein is CASSSSGLAVYTGELFF. CDR3 nucleotide sequence: TGTGCCAGCAGTTCGTCCGGACTAGCGGTGTACACCGGGGAGCTGTTTTTT. This chain uses TRBV2 with TRBJ2-2, with TRBD2 matching 10 bases. The CDR3 covers 17 residues. CDR1 is SNHLY and CDR2 is FYNNEI in the germline V gene. V trimming: 5 bases; J trimming: 3 bases; junction bases outside the gene matches: 9.

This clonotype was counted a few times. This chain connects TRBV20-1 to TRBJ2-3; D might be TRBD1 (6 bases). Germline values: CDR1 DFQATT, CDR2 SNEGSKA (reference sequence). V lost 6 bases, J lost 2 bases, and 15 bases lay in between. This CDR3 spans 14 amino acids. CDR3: CSAQGAINTDTQYF. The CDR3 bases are TGCAGTGCACAGGGTGCTATCAACACAGATACGCAGTATTTT.

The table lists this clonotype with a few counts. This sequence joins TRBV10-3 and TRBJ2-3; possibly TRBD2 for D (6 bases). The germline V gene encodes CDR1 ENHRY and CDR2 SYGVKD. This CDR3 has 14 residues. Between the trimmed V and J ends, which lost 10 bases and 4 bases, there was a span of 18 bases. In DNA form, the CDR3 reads TGTGCCAGCCACGGCGGGGCCCCCCCAGATACGCAGTATTTT. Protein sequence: CASHGGAPPDTQYF.

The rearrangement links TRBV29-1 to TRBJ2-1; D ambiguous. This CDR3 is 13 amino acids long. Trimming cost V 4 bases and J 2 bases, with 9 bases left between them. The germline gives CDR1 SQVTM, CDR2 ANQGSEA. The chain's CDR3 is CSVVYQTYNEQFF. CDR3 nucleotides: TGCAGCGTTGTGTACCAGACCTACAATGAGCAGTTCTTC.

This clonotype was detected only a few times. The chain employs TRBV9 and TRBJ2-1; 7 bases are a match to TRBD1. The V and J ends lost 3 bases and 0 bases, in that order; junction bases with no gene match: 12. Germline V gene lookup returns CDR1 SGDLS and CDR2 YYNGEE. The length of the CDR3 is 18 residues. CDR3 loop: CASSGSIPDRVSYNEQFF. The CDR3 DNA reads TGTGCCAGCAGCGGCTCAATCCCCGACAGGGTCTCCTACAATGAGCAGTTCTTC.

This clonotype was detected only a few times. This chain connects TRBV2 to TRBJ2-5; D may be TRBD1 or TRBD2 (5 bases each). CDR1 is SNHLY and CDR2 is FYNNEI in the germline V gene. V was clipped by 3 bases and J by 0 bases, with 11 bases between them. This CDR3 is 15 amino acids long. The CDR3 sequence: CASSDEGMYQETQYF. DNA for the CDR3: TGTGCCAGCAGTGATGAGGGGATGTACCAAGAGACCCAGTACTTC.

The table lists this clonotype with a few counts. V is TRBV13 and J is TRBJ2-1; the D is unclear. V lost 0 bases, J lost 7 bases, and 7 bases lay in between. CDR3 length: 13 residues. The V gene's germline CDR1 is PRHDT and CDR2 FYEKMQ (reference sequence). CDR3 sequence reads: CASSLGLRNEQFF. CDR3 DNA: TGTGCCAGCAGCTTAGGCCTACGTAATGAGCAGTTCTTC.

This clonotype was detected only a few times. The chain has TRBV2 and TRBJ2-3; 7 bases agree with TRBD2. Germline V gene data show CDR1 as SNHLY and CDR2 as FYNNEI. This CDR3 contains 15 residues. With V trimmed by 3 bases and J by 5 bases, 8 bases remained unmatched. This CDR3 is CASSEGLAVEDTQYF. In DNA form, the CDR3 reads TGTGCCAGCAGTGAGGGGCTAGCGGTGGAAGATACGCAGTATTTT.

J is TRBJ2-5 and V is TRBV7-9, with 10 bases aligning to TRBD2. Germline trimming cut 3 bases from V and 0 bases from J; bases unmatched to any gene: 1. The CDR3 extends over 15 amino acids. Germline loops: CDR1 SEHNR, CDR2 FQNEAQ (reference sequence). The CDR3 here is CASSLGLANQETQYF. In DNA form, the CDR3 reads TGTGCCAGCAGCTTGGGACTAGCGAACCAAGAGACCCAGTACTTC.

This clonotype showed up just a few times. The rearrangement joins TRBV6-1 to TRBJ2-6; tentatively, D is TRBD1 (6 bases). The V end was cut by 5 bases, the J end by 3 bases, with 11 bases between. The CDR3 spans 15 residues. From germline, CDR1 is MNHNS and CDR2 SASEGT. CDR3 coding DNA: TGTGCCAGCAGTACGGACAGAAGTGGGGCCAACGTCCTGACTTTC. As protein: CASSTDRSGANVLTF.